A selection of T cell receptor beta chains follows, all from one sample in a study of cytomegalovirus exposure and HLA in healthy donors. Here immunoSEQ multiplex PCR was the method, and the copy in TCRdb shows in-frame clones only, minus some. The table has fewer than 85,000 clones, 70% to 80% seen once. The sequenced sample consisted of PBMCs. These receptors all stem from a man aged 40-55 years in good health and CMV-seropositive. Both conserved end residues are part of each CDR3. A D gene is named only where the DNA matches it firmly. Size values are once, few and many counts, or a class for expanded clones, and some rows have none.

v_call	clone_size	j_call	d_call	cdr3_nt	cdr3_aa
TRBV7-2	NA	TRBJ2-2	NA	TGTGCCAGCAGCTTAGTGGAGGCCGGGGAGCTGTTTTTT	CASSLVEAGELFF
TRBV6-1	NA	TRBJ1-6	NA	TGTGCCAGCAGTGTTCGGAATTCACCCCTCCACTTT	CASSVRNSPLHF
TRBV19	NA	TRBJ1-4	TRBD1	TGTGCCAGTAGTAGGGGACAGGGTGAGGAAAAACTGTTTTTT	CASSRGQGEEKLFF
TRBV7-2	NA	TRBJ1-2	NA	TGTGCCAGCAGCTTAAGCCCCGCGGGGGAGGGCTACACCTTC	CASSLSPAGEGYTF
TRBV5-1	few	TRBJ1-1	TRBD1	TGCGCCAGCAGCTTGGCAACAGGGGTCCCTGAAGCTTTCTTT	CASSLATGVPEAFF
TRBV4-1	NA	TRBJ2-2	TRBD1	TGCGCCAGCAGCCAAGTGTTAGGACAGGGAAGAGCCGGGGAGCTGTTTTTT	CASSQVLGQGRAGELFF
TRBV19	NA	TRBJ2-5	TRBD2	TGTGCCAGTAGTACTAATAGCGGGAGCGGAGAGACCCAGTACTTC	CASSTNSGSGETQYF
TRBV6-1	NA	TRBJ2-1	TRBD2	TGTGCCAGCATAAGGACTAGCGGATACAATGAGCAGTTCTTC	CASIRTSGYNEQFF
TRBV2	medium-sized	TRBJ1-3	NA	TGTGCCAGCAGCCCGGGGCAGGGGATCTCTGGAAACACCATATATTTT	CASSPGQGISGNTIYF
TRBV27	NA	TRBJ1-1	NA	TGTGCCAGCAGTTTACGGGCAGGGGTGAACACTGAAGCTTTCTTT	CASSLRAGVNTEAFF
TRBV27	NA	TRBJ2-7	NA	TGTGCCAGCAGAGAAAGGCAGGGATTTTACGAGCAGTACTTC	CASRERQGFYEQYF
TRBV5-5	NA	TRBJ1-1	NA	TGTGCCAGCGGTACAGGGAGAACTGAAGCTTTCTTT	CASGTGRTEAFF
TRBV14	NA	TRBJ1-2	NA	TGTGCCAGCAGCCGGAGGGGTAGGGGCGATCGGACCTATGGCTACACCTTC	CASSRRGRGDRTYGYTF
TRBV10-1	NA	TRBJ2-2	NA	TGCGCCAGCAGTGATGGACAAGCGAACACCGGGGAGCTGTTTTTT	CASSDGQANTGELFF
TRBV23-1	few	TRBJ1-5	TRBD1	TGCGCCAGCAGTCACTCTCGAAAAACAGGGGGCAATCAGCCCCAGCATTTT	CASSHSRKTGGNQPQHF
TRBV15	few	TRBJ1-1	NA	TGTGCCACCAGCAGAGAGCGGGACGGAGGTGGGGCTTTCTTT	CATSRERDGGGAFF
TRBV5-8	NA	TRBJ1-4	TRBD1	TGTGCCAGCAGCTCGCCACAGGGGAGAGGTGAAAAACTGTTTTTT	CASSSPQGRGEKLFF
TRBV19	NA	TRBJ2-7	TRBD1	TGTGCCAGTAGTGGGACAGCGACCCGCGGAAATTACGAGCAGTACTTC	CASSGTATRGNYEQYF
TRBV21-1	NA	TRBJ2-7	NA	TGTGCCAGCAGCAAGTCGGTATTTTTTTGGCGGTACGAGCAGTACTTC	CASSKSVFFWRYEQYF
TRBV6-5	NA	TRBJ1-1	TRBD1	TGTGCCAGCAGCCCCAATGGACAGGAGGCCACTGAAGCTTTCTTT	CASSPNGQEATEAFF
TRBV6-1	NA	TRBJ2-7	TRBD2	TGTGCCAGCAGAGGACTAGCGGGAGTCTACGAGCAGTACTTC	CASRGLAGVYEQYF
TRBV5-1	NA	TRBJ2-5	TRBD1	TGCGCCAGCAGCTCCGGGACAGGGGGCGGAGAGACCCAGTACTTC	CASSSGTGGGETQYF
TRBV5-4	NA	TRBJ2-2	TRBD2	TGTGCCAGCAGCTTGGGGCTAGCGGGGGCCACCGGGGAGCTGTTTTTT	CASSLGLAGATGELFF
TRBV21-1	few	TRBJ2-7	NA	TGTGCCAGCAGCAAAGTGGGACACCCCTACGAGCAGTACTTC	CASSKVGHPYEQYF
TRBV6-5	NA	TRBJ2-6	NA	TGTGCCAGCATCGCGCTCTCTGGGGCCAACGTCCTGACTTTC	CASIALSGANVLTF
TRBV7-2	few	TRBJ2-2	TRBD1	TGTGCCAGCAGCTTGACAGGGGGAACCGGGGAGCTGTTTTTT	CASSLTGGTGELFF
TRBV6-6	NA	TRBJ1-1	TRBD1	TGTGCCAGCAGGACTCCGGGACAGGATAGGACTACTTTCTTT	CASRTPGQDRTTFF